The sequence of this TCR beta chain was determined in a study of blood T cell repertoires in COVID-19. At the level of the study: Some COVID-19 samples were acute and others convalescent; all came from the United States, Italy and Spain. Sample material is recorded as cDNA or gDNA derived from T cells, B-cell-depleted T cells, or PBMCs.

The CDR3 is made up of 17 amino acids. Germline CDR1 is MNHEY and CDR2 is SVGEGT. V dropped 2 bases and J dropped 3 bases, with 19 bases sitting between them. In the source study's methods: For nucleated cells, counts were estimated from reference gene primer amplification. The protocol was immunoSEQ multiplex PCR, while the TCRdb copy is restricted to in-frame clones and leaves out a portion. V and J calls plus clone size are reproduced from that table; the DNA served to infer D and trimming. The sample yields some 160,000 clones, 65% to 85% seen once. This rearrangement joins TRBV6-2 or TRBV6-3 to TRBJ1-1; D is uncertain. The sample comprised peripheral blood. This TCR was sampled from a woman at least 80 years old with acute or convalescent COVID-19. The CDR3 sequence is CASSYATSGSLDTEAFF. The CDR3 DNA sequence: TGTGCCAGCAGTTACGCGACCTCGGGGTCTTTGGACACTGAAGCTTTCTTT.